This TCR beta chain was found in a study of blood T cell repertoires in COVID-19. Across the study: COVID-19 samples collected from the United States, Italy and Spain covered acute and convalescent phases. T cells, B-cell-depleted T cells, or PBMCs provided the cDNA or gDNA that served as material.

In the study's own analysis: Amplification of reference gene primers was used by the study to estimate nucleated cell counts. Using immunoSEQ multiplex PCR, the repertoire was profiled, and TCRdb retains in-frame clones only, with some absent. V and J calls and clone size are those listed in that table; D and trimming were worked out from the DNA. This table has roughly 250,000 clones, around nine tenths appearing once. Germline CDR1 reads LNHDA; CDR2 reads SQIVND (reference sequence). The CDR3 spans 14 residues. V gave up 6 bases and J gave up 5 bases; unmatched junction bases: 10. The chain recombines TRBV19 with TRBJ2-7; 7 bases are a match to TRBD2. This sequence was found in a man in his forties who had recovered from COVID-19. The sample consisted of peripheral blood. The CDR3 sequence is CASSDFGLVDEQYF. CDR3 DNA sequence: TGTGCCAGTAGCGATTTTGGACTAGTAGACGAGCAGTACTTC.